The clone carrying this T cell receptor (beta chain) was counted a few times. Its antigen is undetermined. Incorporated into the TCR beta cDNA libraries were unique molecular identifiers, which served to reduce PCR and sequencing biases. TCRdb ran MiXCR on the PCR reads and lists one entry per CDR3 protein. The sample has roughly 600,000 distinct CDR3 sequences, 44% seen once. These data belong to a study of post-analysis software for immune sequencing data. Study observations and caveats: Controls showed lower frequencies than patients for five TRBV segments, and TRBV5-6, TRBV5-1 and TRBV20-1 were among these. Strong co-clustering by F measure was evident for samples that had been prepared in the same batch. There was significantly lower normalized Chao1 diversity in multiple sclerosis patients than in controls.

V lost 5 bases and J lost 2, with 12 bases in between. Germline V CDR1 and CDR2: MNHNY, SVGAGI (reference sequence). The CDR3 is 14 residues long. Sequencing input: blood. This receptor was obtained from a girl aged 5-17 years with multiple sclerosis. The chain has TRBV6-6 and TRBJ1-1; D gene uncertain. The CDR3 here is CASSLTATNTEAFF. Written as DNA, the CDR3 is TGTGCCAGCAGTCTAACAGCGACTAACACTGAAGCTTTCTTT.